This is a list of T cell receptor beta chains from one sample in a study of shared clonotypes between healthy human individuals. Sequencing was performed with immunoSEQ multiplex PCR; in TCRdb, only in-frame clones are kept and a portion is missing. The sample records hundreds of thousands of clones, over 70% being singletons. The material sequenced was memory CD4+ T cells sorted from blood. Receptors were obtained from a man aged 30-40 years in good health. The CDR3 runs from the conserved cysteine through the conserved F or W. Each record gives: J gene, D gene, clone size, CDR3 length, V gene, CDR3 protein, CDR3 DNA. A D gene is named only where the DNA matches it firmly. Some rows have no size entry. The others give once, few or many, or a class for an expanded clone.

>TRBJ1-4|NA|many|12|TRBV29-1
CSGRTGNEKLFF
TGCAGCGGACGGACGGGGAATGAAAAACTGTTTTTT
>TRBJ2-3|NA|once|12|TRBV2
CASSELTDTQYF
TGTGCCAGCAGTGAATTAACAGATACGCAGTATTTT
>TRBJ1-5|NA|many|16|TRBV7-8
CASSLEFRTDHQPQHF
TGTGCCAGCAGCTTAGAATTCAGGACAGATCATCAGCCCCAGCATTTT
>TRBJ2-1|TRBD2|NA|15|TRBV5-4
CASSLGLAGDNEQFF
TGTGCCAGCAGCTTGGGACTAGCGGGAGACAATGAGCAGTTCTTC
>TRBJ1-3|NA|NA|15|TRBV5-6
CASSPRDGSGNTIYF
TGTGCCAGCAGTCCCAGGGACGGCTCTGGAAACACCATATATTTT
>TRBJ2-5|NA|NA|14|TRBV18
CASSPSGTQETQYF
TGTGCCAGCTCACCATCTGGCACACAAGAGACCCAGTACTTC
>TRBJ1-6|NA|NA|13|TRBV2
CASRDLGGSPLHF
TGTGCCAGCAGGGACTTGGGGGGCTCACCCCTCCACTTT
>TRBJ2-6|TRBD1|NA|17|TRBV10-2
CASSESMTGAGANVLTF
TGCGCCAGCAGTGAGTCGATGACAGGGGCTGGGGCCAACGTCCTGACTTTC
>TRBJ2-7|TRBD2|NA|15|TRBV28
CASSHGLAGGHEQYF
TGTGCCAGCAGCCATGGACTAGCGGGGGGACACGAGCAGTACTTC
>TRBJ2-3|NA|NA|16|TRBV5-8
CASSLAGPGYGHTQYF
TGTGCCAGCAGCTTAGCGGGCCCGGGTTATGGTCATACGCAGTATTTT
>TRBJ1-3|NA|NA|16|TRBV18
CASSPPNRSSGNTIYF
TGTGCCAGCTCACCACCTAACAGGAGCTCTGGAAACACCATATATTTT
>TRBJ2-5|TRBD2|NA|11|TRBV29-1
CSGGGRETQYF
TGCAGCGGGGGGGGACGGGAGACCCAGTACTTC
>TRBJ2-7|NA|NA|12|TRBV6-1
CASGANFYEQYF
TGTGCCAGCGGGGCCAACTTCTACGAGCAGTACTTC
>TRBJ1-1|NA|NA|16|TRBV27
CASSYTGTGGNTEAFF
TGTGCCAGCAGTTATACCGGGACGGGGGGGAACACTGAAGCTTTCTTT
>TRBJ2-1|TRBD2|NA|17|TRBV5-6
CASSSGPAGVNYNEQFF
TGTGCCAGCAGCTCAGGGCCAGCGGGGGTAAACTACAATGAGCAGTTCTTC
>TRBJ1-1|TRBD1|NA|15|TRBV7-2
CASSFLAGGDTEAFF
TGTGCCAGCAGCTTCTTGGCAGGGGGGGACACTGAAGCTTTCTTT
>TRBJ1-5|TRBD1|NA|14|TRBV19
CASTKDRGYQPQHF
TGTGCCAGTACTAAGGACAGGGGGTATCAGCCCCAGCATTTT
>TRBJ2-3|NA|NA|13|TRBV2
CASTPDLRGTQYF
TGTGCCAGCACCCCTGACCTAAGGGGTACGCAGTATTTT
>TRBJ2-3|TRBD2|NA|15|TRBV6-9
CASSPLAGVTDTQYF
TGTGCCAGCAGCCCTCTAGCGGGCGTCACAGATACGCAGTATTTT
>TRBJ2-7|NA|once|13|TRBV29-1
CSVRDFLAYEQYF
TGCAGCGTACGGGACTTTCTCGCCTACGAGCAGTACTTC
>TRBJ1-4|NA|NA|13|TRBV7-6
CASSSQANEKLFF
TGTGCCAGCAGCTCCCAAGCTAATGAAAAACTGTTTTTT
>TRBJ2-7|NA|few|14|TRBV27
CASSPTPGNYEQYF
TGTGCCAGCAGTCCCACCCCGGGCAATTACGAGCAGTACTTC
>TRBJ2-7|NA|NA|14|TRBV28
CASRGYTQSYEQYF
TGTGCCAGCAGGGGGTATACCCAATCCTACGAGCAGTACTTC
>TRBJ2-5|NA|NA|20|TRBV12-5
CASGLVLVWEGRRAQETQYF
TGTGCTAGTGGTTTGGTACTGGTTTGGGAAGGCCGCCGGGCCCAAGAGACCCAGTACTTC